Listed below are T cell receptor beta chains from one sample, sequenced in a study of regulatory T cells in long-lasting Graves disease. TCRdb re-called the multiplex PCR reads through MiXCR, storing one row per CDR3 protein. Of about 430,000 distinct CDR3 sequences listed, about 15% were seen once; the top ten hold 7.8%. These sequences were also reported in another study, on T cells in Graves' hyperthyroidism and ophthalmopathy.

The sample consisted of peripheral blood mononuclear cells (PBMCs), taken at new diagnosis, from a patient treated with antithyroid drugs. These receptors all stem from a middle-aged woman with Graves disease. Both conserved end residues are part of each CDR3. A D gene is named only where the DNA matches it firmly. Where a row states a size, it is once, few, many or the class of an expanded clone; other rows omit it.

d_call j_call v_call clone_size cdr3_aa cdr3_nt
- TRBJ1-4 TRBV30 many CAYRDTRWEKLFF TGTGCCTACCGGGACACTCGGTGGGAAAAACTGTTTTTT
TRBD1 TRBJ2-3 TRBV28 - CASSLWTGTGRTDTQYF TGTGCCAGCAGTTTATGGACCGGGACAGGGCGGACAGATACGCAGTATTTT
TRBD1 TRBJ2-5 TRBV2 many CASRTKGQGSPETQYF TGTGCCAGCAGAACCAAGGGACAGGGGTCTCCGGAGACCCAGTACTTC
- TRBJ2-1 TRBV11-3 few CANSFRGTGTYEQFF TGTGCCAACAGCTTTCGTGGGACGGGAACCTACGAGCAGTTCTTC
- TRBJ1-2 TRBV6-5 - CASSYSSLSGSYTGGYTF TGTGCCAGCAGTTACTCGAGTCTTAGCGGGAGCTACACCGGGGGCTACACCTTC
TRBD2 TRBJ2-7 TRBV13 many CASSLGGSGSLYEQYF TGTGCCAGCAGCCTAGGGGGTAGCGGGAGTCTGTACGAGCAGTACTTC
TRBD2 TRBJ2-1 TRBV29-1 - CSVEQREGLSNEQFF TGCAGCGTTGAGCAGCGGGAGGGCCTCTCCAATGAGCAGTTCTTC
- TRBJ2-7 TRBV4-1 many CASSQGRGTYEQYF TGCGCCAGCAGCCAAGGAAGGGGGACCTACGAGCAGTACTTC
- TRBJ2-5 TRBV12-3/TRBV12-4 many CASTDQGGETQYF TGTGCCAGCACCGATCAGGGGGGGGAGACCCAGTACTTC
TRBD1 TRBJ1-2 TRBV12-3/TRBV12-4 - CASSATTGLSYGYTF TGTGCCAGCAGTGCAACGACAGGGTTGTCCTATGGCTACACCTTC